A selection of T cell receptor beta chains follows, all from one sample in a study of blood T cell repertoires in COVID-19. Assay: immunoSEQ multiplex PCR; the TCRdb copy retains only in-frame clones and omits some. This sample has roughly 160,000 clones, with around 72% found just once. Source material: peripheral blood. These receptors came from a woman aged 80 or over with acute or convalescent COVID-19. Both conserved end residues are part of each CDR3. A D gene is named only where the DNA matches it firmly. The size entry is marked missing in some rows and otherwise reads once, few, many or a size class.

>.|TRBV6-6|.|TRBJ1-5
TGTGCCAGCAGTTACCGGGAGGGCCCGCGGCATTTT
CASSYREGPRHF
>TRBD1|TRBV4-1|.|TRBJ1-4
TGCGCCAGCAGCCAAGCACCGGGACAGGTCGGTGAAAAACTGTTTTTT
CASSQAPGQVGEKLFF
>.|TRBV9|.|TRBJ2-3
TGTGCCAGCAGCCCGACCGGGCGGGCTAGCACAGATACGCAGTATTTT
CASSPTGRASTDTQYF
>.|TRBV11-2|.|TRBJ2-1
TGTGCCAGCAGCTTAGCCCGGACAGCCATATACAATGAGCAGTTCTTC
CASSLARTAIYNEQFF
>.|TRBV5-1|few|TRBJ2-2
TGCGCCAGCAGCGCCGGACAGCCTAACACCGGGGAGCTGTTTTTT
CASSAGQPNTGELFF
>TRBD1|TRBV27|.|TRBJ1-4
TGTGCCAGCAGAAAAAATCTCGGGGCAGGGGGTGAAAAACTGTTTTTT
CASRKNLGAGGEKLFF
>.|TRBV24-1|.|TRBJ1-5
TGTGCCACCAGTGACGGAGGAAATCAGCCCCAGCATTTT
CATSDGGNQPQHF
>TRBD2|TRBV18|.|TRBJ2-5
TGTGCCAGCTCACGTGCTAGCGGGATTGAAGAGACCCAGTACTTC
CASSRASGIEETQYF
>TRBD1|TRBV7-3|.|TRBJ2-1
TGTGCCAGCAGCCTAGACAGGGGGCAATACAATGAGCAGTTCTTC
CASSLDRGQYNEQFF
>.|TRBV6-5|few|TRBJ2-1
TGTGCCAGCAGTCTAGAGCGAGGAGAGCAGTTCTTC
CASSLERGEQFF
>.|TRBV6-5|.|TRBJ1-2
TGTGCCAGCAGTTACTCGATCCAGGGATCCTATGGCTACACCTTC
CASSYSIQGSYGYTF
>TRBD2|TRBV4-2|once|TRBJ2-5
TGTGCCAGCAGCCAACGACTAGCAGAGGAAGAGACCCAGTACTTC
CASSQRLAEEETQYF
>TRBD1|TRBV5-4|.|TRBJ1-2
TGTGCCAGCAGCCCCGACTCGACAGGGAACTATGGCTACACCTTC
CASSPDSTGNYGYTF
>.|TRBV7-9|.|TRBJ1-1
TGTGCCAGCAGCTCCAGAAGGGCAGGGGTCGATGAAGCTTTCTTT
CASSSRRAGVDEAFF
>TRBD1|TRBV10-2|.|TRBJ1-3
TGCGCCAGCAGTGCGACAGGGGCGAAGGACACCATATATTTT
CASSATGAKDTIYF
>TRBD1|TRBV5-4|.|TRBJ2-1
TGTGCCAGCAGCACAAGACAGGGGGCCTGGAATGAGCAGTTCTTC
CASSTRQGAWNEQFF
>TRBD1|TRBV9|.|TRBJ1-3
TGTGCCAGCAGCGTAGCTACCGGGACAGGGTACGGAAACACCATATATTTT
CASSVATGTGYGNTIYF
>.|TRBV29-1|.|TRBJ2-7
TGCAGCGTTGTCACTCGGTTAAGCTCCTACGAGCAGTACTTC
CSVVTRLSSYEQYF
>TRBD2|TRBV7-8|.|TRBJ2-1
TGTGCCAGCAGCCTAAGCGGGAGCGGAAATGAGCAGTTCTTC
CASSLSGSGNEQFF
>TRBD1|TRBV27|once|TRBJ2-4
TGTGCCAGCAGTGGACAGGGGCGAACCAAAAACATTCAGTACTTC
CASSGQGRTKNIQYF
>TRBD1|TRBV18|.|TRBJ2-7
TGTGCCAGCTCCGGGACAGACTCCTACGAGCAGTACTTC
CASSGTDSYEQYF
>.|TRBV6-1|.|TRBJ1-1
TGTGCCAGCACTCCCGGGGGGAACACTGAAGCTTTCTTT
CASTPGGNTEAFF
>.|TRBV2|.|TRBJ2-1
TGTGCCAGCAGTGTACGGAGCTCCTACAATGAGCAGTTCTTC
CASSVRSSYNEQFF
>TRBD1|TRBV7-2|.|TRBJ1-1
TGTGCCAGCAGCTCCCAACAGGGGATGCTGAACACTGAAGCTTTCTTT
CASSSQQGMLNTEAFF
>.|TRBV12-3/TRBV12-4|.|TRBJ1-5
TGTGCCAGCAGTTTAGCGCACTCCCAGCCCCAGCATTTT
CASSLAHSQPQHF
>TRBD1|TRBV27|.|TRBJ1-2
TGTGCCAGCAGTACAGGGACAGTTTATGGCTACACCTTC
CASSTGTVYGYTF
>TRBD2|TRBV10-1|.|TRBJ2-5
TGCGCCAGCAGCTTGGGACTAGCGGGAGAAGAGACCCAGTACTTC
CASSLGLAGEETQYF
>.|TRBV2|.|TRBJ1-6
TGTGCCAGCAGTGAACAGGTCGATTCACCCCTCCACTTT
CASSEQVDSPLHF
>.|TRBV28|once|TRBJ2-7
TGTGCCAGCAGCGCCCCAGGGGGGAGCACCTACGAGCAGTACTTC
CASSAPGGSTYEQYF
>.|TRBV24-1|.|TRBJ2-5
TGTGCCACCAGTGATTCCCGGGGGACCCAAGAGACCCAGTACTTC
CATSDSRGTQETQYF
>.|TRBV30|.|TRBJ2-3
TGTGCCTGGAGTCCCAGGGGCACAGATACGCAGTATTTT
CAWSPRGTDTQYF
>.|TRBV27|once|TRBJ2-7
TGTGCCAGCAGTCTCTACGGGTTCGGCTACGAGCAGTACTTC
CASSLYGFGYEQYF
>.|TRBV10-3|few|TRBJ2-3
TGTGCCATCCGCGACGGGACACGCACAGATACGCAGTATTTT
CAIRDGTRTDTQYF